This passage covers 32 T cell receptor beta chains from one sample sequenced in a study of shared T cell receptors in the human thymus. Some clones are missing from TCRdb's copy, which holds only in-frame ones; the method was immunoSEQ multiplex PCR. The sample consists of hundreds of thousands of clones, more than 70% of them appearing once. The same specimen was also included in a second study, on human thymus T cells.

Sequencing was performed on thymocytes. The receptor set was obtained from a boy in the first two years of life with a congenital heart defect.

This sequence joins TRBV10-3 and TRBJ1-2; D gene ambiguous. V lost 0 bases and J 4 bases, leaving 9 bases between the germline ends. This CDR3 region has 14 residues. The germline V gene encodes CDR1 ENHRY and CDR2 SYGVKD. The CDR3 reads CAISESNFPYGYTF. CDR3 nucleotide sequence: TGTGCCATCAGTGAGTCGAACTTCCCCTATGGCTACACCTTC.

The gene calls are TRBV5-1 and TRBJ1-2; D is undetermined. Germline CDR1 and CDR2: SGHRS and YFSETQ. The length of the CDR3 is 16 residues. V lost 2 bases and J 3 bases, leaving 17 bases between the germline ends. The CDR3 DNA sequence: TGCGCCAGCAGCTTCCAGGCCACTTCCCCCTACTATGGCTACACCTTC. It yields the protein CASSFQATSPYYGYTF.

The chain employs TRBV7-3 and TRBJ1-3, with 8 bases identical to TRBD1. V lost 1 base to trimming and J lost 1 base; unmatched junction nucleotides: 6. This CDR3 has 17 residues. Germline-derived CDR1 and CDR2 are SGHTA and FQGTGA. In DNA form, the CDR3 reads TGTGCCAGCAGCTTAAAACCAGGGGGCGAGTCTGGAAACACCATATATTTT. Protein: CASSLKPGGESGNTIYF.

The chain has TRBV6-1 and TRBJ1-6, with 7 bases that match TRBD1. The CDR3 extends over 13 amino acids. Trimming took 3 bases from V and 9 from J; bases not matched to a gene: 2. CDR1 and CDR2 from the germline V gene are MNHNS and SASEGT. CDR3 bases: TGTGCCAGCAGTGAGACAGGGTTTTCACCCCTCCACTTT. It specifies CASSETGFSPLHF.

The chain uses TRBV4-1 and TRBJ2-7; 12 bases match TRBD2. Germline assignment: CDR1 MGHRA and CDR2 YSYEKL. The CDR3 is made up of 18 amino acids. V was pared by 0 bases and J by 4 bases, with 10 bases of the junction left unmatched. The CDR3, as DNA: TGCGCCAGCAGCCAAGAGAGTCTCTGGACTAGCGGGGATTACGAGCAGTACTTC. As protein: CASSQESLWTSGDYEQYF.

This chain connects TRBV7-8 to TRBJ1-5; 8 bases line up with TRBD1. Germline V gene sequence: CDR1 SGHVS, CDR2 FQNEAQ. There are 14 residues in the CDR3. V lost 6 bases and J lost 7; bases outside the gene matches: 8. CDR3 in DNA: TGTGCCAGCAGTCGAAGACAGGGGATACAGCCCCAGCATTTT. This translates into CASSRRQGIQPQHF.

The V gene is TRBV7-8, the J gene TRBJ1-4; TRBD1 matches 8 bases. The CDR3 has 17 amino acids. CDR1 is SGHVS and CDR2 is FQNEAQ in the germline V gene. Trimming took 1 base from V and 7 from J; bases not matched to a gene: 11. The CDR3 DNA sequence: TGTGCCAGCAGCTTAGTTGCAGGGGGCAGAATTACTGAAAAACTGTTTTTT. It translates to CASSLVAGGRITEKLFF.

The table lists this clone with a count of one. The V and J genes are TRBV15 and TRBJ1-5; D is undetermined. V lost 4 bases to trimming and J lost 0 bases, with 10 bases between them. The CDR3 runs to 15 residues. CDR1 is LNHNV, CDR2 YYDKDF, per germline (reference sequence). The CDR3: CATSNEAYSNQPQHF. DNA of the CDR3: TGTGCCACCAGCAATGAGGCGTATAGCAATCAGCCCCAGCATTTT.

CDR3 loop: CASSLTPERSYEQYF. The CDR3 DNA reads as TGTGCCAGCAGCCTCACCCCCGAGAGGTCCTACGAGCAGTACTTC. The V and J genes are TRBV5-4 and TRBJ2-7; no reliable D call. This CDR3 comprises 15 residues. From germline, CDR1 is SGHNT and CDR2 YYREEE (reference sequence). Trimming left V 4 bases short and J 1 base short, with 15 bases between. Drawing the rest from reference TRBV5-4 and TRBJ2-7, the complete variable domain is ETGVTQSPTHLIKTRGQQVTLRCSSQSGHNTVSWYQQALGQGPQFIFQYYREEENGRGNFPPRFSGLQFPNYSSELNVNALELDDSALYLCASSLTPERSYEQYFGPGTRLTVT.

The chain's CDR3 is CASSPGLVRTTGELFF. The CDR3 DNA sequence: TGTGCCAGCAGCCCCGGACTAGTGAGAACCACCGGGGAGCTGTTTTTT. The gene calls are TRBV7-2 and TRBJ2-2; 7 positions match TRBD2. The germline V gene encodes CDR1 SGHTA and CDR2 FQGNSA. Unmatched junction bases numbered 10, after V lost 5 bases and J lost 4 bases. This CDR3 contains 16 residues. The whole variable domain, remainder taken from reference TRBV7-2 and TRBJ2-2, is GAGVSQSPSNKVTEKGKDVELRCDPISGHTALYWYRQSLGQGLEFLIYFQGNSAPDKSGLPSDRFSAERTGGSVSTLTIQRTQQEDSAVYLCASSPGLVRTTGELFFGEGSRLTVL.

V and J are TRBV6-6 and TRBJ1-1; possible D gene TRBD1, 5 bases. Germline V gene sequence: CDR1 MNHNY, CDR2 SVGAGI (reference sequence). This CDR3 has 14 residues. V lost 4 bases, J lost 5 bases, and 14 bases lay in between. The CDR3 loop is CASSLASGGTEAFF. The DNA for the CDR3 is TGTGCCAGCAGTTTGGCCTCGGGGGGAACTGAAGCTTTCTTT.

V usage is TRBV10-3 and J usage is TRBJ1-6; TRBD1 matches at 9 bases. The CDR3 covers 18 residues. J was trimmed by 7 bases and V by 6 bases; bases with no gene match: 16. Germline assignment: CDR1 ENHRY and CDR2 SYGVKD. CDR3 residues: CAIRDGTGKAWGNSPLHF. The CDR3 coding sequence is TGTGCCATCAGGGACGGGACAGGGAAGGCGTGGGGCAATTCACCCCTCCACTTT.

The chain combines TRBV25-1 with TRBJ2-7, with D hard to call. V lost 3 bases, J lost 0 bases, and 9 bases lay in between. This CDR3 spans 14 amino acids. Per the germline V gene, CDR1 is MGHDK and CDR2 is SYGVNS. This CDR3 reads CASSDLAPSYEQYF. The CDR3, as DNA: TGTGCCAGCAGTGATTTGGCACCCTCCTACGAGCAGTACTTC.

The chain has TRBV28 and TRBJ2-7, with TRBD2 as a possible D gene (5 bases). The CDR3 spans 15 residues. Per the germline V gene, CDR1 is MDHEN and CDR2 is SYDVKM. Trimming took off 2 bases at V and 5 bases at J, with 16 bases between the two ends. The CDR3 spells CASSLAMVATHEQYF. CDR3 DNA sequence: TGTGCCAGCAGTTTAGCCATGGTAGCGACCCACGAGCAGTACTTC.

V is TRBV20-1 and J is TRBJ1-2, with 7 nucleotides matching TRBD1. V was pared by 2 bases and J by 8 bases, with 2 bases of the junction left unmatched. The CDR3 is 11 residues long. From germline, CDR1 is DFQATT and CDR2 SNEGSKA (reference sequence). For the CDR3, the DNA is TGCAGTGCTAGAAACAGGGGCGGCTACACCTTC. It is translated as CSARNRGGYTF.

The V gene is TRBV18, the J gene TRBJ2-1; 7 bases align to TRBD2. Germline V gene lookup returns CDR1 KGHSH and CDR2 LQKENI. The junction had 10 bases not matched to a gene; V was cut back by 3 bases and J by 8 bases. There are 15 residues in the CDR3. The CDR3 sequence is CASSPVAGASDEQFF. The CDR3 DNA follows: TGTGCCAGCTCACCGGTAGCGGGCGCGAGTGATGAGCAGTTCTTC.

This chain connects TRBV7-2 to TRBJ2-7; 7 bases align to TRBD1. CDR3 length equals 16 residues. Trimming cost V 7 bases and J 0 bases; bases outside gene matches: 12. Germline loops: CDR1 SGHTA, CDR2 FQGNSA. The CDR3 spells CASTLGTGQSSYEQYF. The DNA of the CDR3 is TGTGCCAGCACCCTCGGGACGGGACAGAGCTCCTACGAGCAGTACTTC.

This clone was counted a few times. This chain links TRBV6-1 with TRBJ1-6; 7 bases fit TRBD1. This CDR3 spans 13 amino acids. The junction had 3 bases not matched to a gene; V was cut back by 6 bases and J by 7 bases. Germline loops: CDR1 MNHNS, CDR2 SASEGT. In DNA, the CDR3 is TGTGCCAGCAGGGACAGGCACAATTCACCCCTCCACTTT. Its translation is CASRDRHNSPLHF.

In nucleotides, the CDR3 is TGTGCCAGCAGCCTACAGGGGGGAGAGCAGTACTTC. Encoded protein: CASSLQGGEQYF. This chain joins TRBV11-2 and TRBJ2-7; 8 bases are shared with TRBD1. V dropped 5 bases and J dropped 7; count of bases not matched to a gene: 4. Germline assignment: CDR1 SGHAT and CDR2 FQNNGV. The CDR3 sequence is 12 residues long.

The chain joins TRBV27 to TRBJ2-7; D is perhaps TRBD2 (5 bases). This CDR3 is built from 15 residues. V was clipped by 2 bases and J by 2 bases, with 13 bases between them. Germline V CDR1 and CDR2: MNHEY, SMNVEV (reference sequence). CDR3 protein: CASSLGRDKAYEQYF. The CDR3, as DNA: TGTGCCAGCAGTTTAGGACGGGATAAGGCCTACGAGCAGTACTTC.

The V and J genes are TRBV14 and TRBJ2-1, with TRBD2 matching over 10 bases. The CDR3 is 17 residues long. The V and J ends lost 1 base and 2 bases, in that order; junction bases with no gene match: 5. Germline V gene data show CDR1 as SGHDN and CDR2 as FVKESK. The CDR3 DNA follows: TGTGCCAGCAGCCAAGTGCTTGGACTAGCGGCCTACAATGAGCAGTTCTTC. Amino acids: CASSQVLGLAAYNEQFF.

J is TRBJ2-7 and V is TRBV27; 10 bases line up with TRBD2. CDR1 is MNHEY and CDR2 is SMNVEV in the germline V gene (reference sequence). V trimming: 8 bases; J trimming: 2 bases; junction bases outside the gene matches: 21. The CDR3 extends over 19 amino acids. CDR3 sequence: CASSYRRDRRTSGTYEQYF. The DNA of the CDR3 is TGTGCCAGCTCTTATCGCCGGGACAGGAGGACTAGCGGAACCTACGAGCAGTACTTC.

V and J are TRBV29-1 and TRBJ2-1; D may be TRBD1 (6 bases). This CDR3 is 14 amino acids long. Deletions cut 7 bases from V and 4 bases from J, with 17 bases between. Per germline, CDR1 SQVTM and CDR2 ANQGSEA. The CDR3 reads CSGSRDMAYNEQFF. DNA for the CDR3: TGCAGCGGTTCCCGGGACATGGCTTACAATGAGCAGTTCTTC.

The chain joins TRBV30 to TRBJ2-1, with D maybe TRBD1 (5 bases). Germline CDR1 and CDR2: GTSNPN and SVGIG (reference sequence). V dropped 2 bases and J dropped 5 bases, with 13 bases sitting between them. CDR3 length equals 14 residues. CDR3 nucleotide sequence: TGTGCCTGGAGTACACAGGAGTTAGACAATGAGCAGTTCTTC. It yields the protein CAWSTQELDNEQFF.

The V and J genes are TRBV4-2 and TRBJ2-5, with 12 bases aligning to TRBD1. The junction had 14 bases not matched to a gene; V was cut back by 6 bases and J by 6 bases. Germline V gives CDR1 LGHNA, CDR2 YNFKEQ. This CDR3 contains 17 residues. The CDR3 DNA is TGTGCCAGCAGGGCGGGACAGGGGGCGAATTTTAGTAAGACCCAGTACTTC. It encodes CASRAGQGANFSKTQYF.

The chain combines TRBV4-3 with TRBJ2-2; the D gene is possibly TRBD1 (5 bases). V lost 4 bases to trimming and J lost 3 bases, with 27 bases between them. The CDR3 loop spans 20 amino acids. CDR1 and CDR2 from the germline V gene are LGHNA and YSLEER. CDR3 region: CASSRARVQGRVTDTGELFF. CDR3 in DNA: TGCGCCAGCAGCCGTGCACGGGTGCAGGGAAGGGTGACGGACACCGGGGAGCTGTTTTTT.

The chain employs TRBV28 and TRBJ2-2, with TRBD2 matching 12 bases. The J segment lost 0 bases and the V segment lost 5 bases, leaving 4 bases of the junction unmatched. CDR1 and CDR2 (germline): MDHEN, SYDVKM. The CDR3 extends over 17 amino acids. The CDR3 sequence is CASSPWTSGTNTGELFF. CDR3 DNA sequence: TGTGCCAGCAGTCCTTGGACTAGCGGGACGAACACCGGGGAGCTGTTTTTT.

The CDR3 bases are TGTGCCAGCAGCTGGGAGGGAGTTAGGAACATTCAGTACTTC. Its protein product is CASSWEGVRNIQYF. The chain recombines TRBV5-4 with TRBJ2-4; 7 bases map to TRBD2. The CDR3 has 14 amino acids. The V gene's germline CDR1 is SGHNT and CDR2 YYREEE (reference sequence). Unmatched junction bases numbered 7, after V lost 3 bases and J lost 7 bases.

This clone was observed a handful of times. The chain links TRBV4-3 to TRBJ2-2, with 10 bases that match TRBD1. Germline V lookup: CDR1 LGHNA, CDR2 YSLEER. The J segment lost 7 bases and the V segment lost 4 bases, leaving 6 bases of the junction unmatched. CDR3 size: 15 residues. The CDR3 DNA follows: TGCGCCAGCAGCCGAGGGACAGGGGCGAGCGGGGAGCTGTTTTTT. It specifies CASSRGTGASGELFF.

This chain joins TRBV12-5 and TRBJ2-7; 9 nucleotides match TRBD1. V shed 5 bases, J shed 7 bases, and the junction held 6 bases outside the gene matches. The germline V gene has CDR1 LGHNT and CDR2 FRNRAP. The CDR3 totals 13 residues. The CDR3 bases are TGTGCTAGTGGTCCGGGGACAGGGCGGGAGCAGTACTTC. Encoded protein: CASGPGTGREQYF.

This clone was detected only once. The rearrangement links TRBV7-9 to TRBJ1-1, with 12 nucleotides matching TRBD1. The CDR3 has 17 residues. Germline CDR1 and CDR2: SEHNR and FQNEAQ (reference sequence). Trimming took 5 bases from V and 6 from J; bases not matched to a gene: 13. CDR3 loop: CASSPNATGTGGAEAFF. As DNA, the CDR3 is TGTGCCAGCAGCCCCAATGCCACCGGGACAGGGGGCGCTGAAGCTTTCTTT.

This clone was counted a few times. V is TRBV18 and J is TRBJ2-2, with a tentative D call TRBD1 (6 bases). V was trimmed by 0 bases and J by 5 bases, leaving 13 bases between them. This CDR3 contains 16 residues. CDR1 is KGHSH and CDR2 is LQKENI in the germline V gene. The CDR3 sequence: CASSPPSPGTTGELFF. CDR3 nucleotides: TGTGCCAGCTCACCACCTTCTCCAGGGACAACCGGGGAGCTGTTTTTT.